Each of the 15 T cell receptor beta chains below was sequenced from the same sample in a study of blood T cell repertoires in COVID-19. Assay: immunoSEQ multiplex PCR; the TCRdb copy retains only in-frame clones and omits some. The sample includes approximately 300,000 clones, about 85% of them seen just once. The sequenced material came from peripheral blood. The source of these receptors is a woman in her fifties or sixties who had recovered from COVID-19.

V is TRBV18 and J is TRBJ2-7; possible D gene TRBD1, 6 bases. Germline V gene sequence: CDR1 KGHSH, CDR2 LQKENI. The CDR3 sequence is 15 residues long. Trimming removed 3 bases at V and 8 bases at J, with 20 bases between. In DNA, the CDR3 is TGTGCCAGCTCACCGACGGACAGCCCTACGAATAAGCAGTACTTC. Its protein product is CASSPTDSPTNKQYF.

The chain couples TRBV23-1 to TRBJ1-4; the D gene is possibly TRBD1 (5 bases). TRBV23-1 is noted as an ORF with a role that remains uncertain. V was cut by 3 bases and J by 0 bases, with 11 bases left in between. This CDR3 contains 16 residues. The CDR3 bases are TGCGCCAGCAGTCACTCCAGGGTTGCAACTAATGAAAAACTGTTTTTT. Its translation: CASSHSRVATNEKLFF.

The chain links TRBV19 to TRBJ1-4; perhaps TRBD1 as D (5 bases). The germline V gene encodes CDR1 LNHDA and CDR2 SQIVND (reference sequence). V was trimmed by 3 bases and J by 14 bases, leaving 16 bases between them. CDR3 length: 13 residues. CDR3 nucleotide sequence: TGTGCCAGTAGTATTACGGGGGACCGGGACCTGTTTTTT. Protein: CASSITGDRDLFF.

This rearrangement joins TRBV7-9 to TRBJ2-1, with 15 nucleotides matching TRBD2. This CDR3 contains 16 residues. Per germline, CDR1 SEHNR and CDR2 FQNEAQ (reference sequence). With 5 bases clipped from V and 9 bases from J, the junction kept 8 bases outside the gene matches. The CDR3 DNA is TGTGCCAGCAGCCCGAGGACTAGCGGGGGGGCTACTGAGCAGTTCTTC. As protein: CASSPRTSGGATEQFF.

The chain uses TRBV7-8 and TRBJ1-2, with TRBD1 identical over 10 bases. V shed 0 bases, J shed 4 bases, and the junction held 11 bases outside the gene matches. Germline values: CDR1 SGHVS, CDR2 FQNEAQ. This CDR3 comprises 18 residues. CDR3 nucleotides: TGTGCCAGCAGCTTAGCCGGGACAGGGGTAGTATCGGTCTATGGCTACACCTTC. Translated: CASSLAGTGVVSVYGYTF.

The chain joins TRBV19 to TRBJ1-2; no definite D call. The CDR3 has 14 residues. The ends were cut back, 3 bases at V and 5 bases at J, with 13 bases in the middle. CDR1 is LNHDA and CDR2 is SQIVND in the germline V gene (reference sequence). CDR3 residues: CASSIFREEYGYTF. For the CDR3, the DNA is TGTGCCAGTAGTATTTTTCGCGAGGAGTATGGCTACACCTTC.

This chain joins TRBV23-1 and TRBJ1-2; 7 bases fit TRBD1. TRBV23-1 is labeled an ORF, and its function is uncertain. CDR3 length: 15 amino acids. The V gene end was trimmed by 2 bases and the J gene end by 2 bases; junction bases not matched to a gene: 5. The CDR3 DNA reads TGCGCCAGCAGTCAAGGCCAACAGGGGAACTATGGCTACACCTTC. This gives the protein CASSQGQQGNYGYTF.

This clone was seen just once. This chain connects TRBV5-3 to TRBJ2-7, with TRBD1 matching over 11 bases. TRBV5-3 is placed among ORFs of uncertain function. This CDR3 comprises 14 residues. V lost 10 bases to trimming and J lost 2 bases; unmatched junction nucleotides: 8. CDR3 region: CAVLRTGGPYEQYF. The CDR3 DNA sequence: TGTGCCGTACTACGGACAGGGGGCCCCTACGAGCAGTACTTC.

The chain carries TRBV9 and TRBJ2-2, with 7 bases aligning to TRBD2. This CDR3 is 16 amino acids long. Germline CDR1 and CDR2: SGDLS and YYNGEE. The junction had 4 bases not matched to a gene; V was cut back by 1 base and J by 1 base. In DNA, the CDR3 is TGTGCCAGCAGCGTACGGGGGGATAAGAACACCGGGGAGCTGTTTTTT. Translating it yields CASSVRGDKNTGELFF. Drawing the rest from reference TRBV9 and TRBJ2-2, the complete variable domain is DSGVTQTPKHLITATGQRVTLRCSPRSGDLSVYWYQQSLDQGLQFLIQYYNGEERAKGNILERFSAQQFPDLHSELNLSSLELGDSALYFCASSVRGDKNTGELFFGEGSRLTVL.

The rearrangement uses TRBV13 and TRBJ1-4; D might be TRBD1 (5 bases). Germline values: CDR1 PRHDT, CDR2 FYEKMQ (reference sequence). CDR3 length: 16 residues. V lost 5 bases and J 8 bases, leaving 21 bases between the germline ends. This CDR3 reads CASSESGGSGWEKLFF. In nucleotides, the CDR3 is TGTGCCAGCAGCGAAAGCGGGGGATCAGGATGGGAAAAACTGTTTTTT.

This chain joins TRBV9 and TRBJ2-3; TRBD2 agrees at 14 bases. Germline assignment: CDR1 SGDLS and CDR2 YYNGEE. J lost 3 bases, V lost 2 bases, and 2 bases had no gene match. The CDR3 has 16 residues. CDR3 in amino acids: CASSVGLAGVTDTQYF. The CDR3 coding sequence is TGTGCCAGCAGCGTGGGACTAGCGGGAGTTACAGATACGCAGTATTTT.

The chain has TRBV6-1 and TRBJ2-3; 11 positions agree with TRBD2. Germline CDR1 and CDR2: MNHNS and SASEGT. The V segment lost 4 bases and the J segment 0 bases; nucleotides outside the gene matches: 6. The CDR3 sequence is 17 residues long. The chain's CDR3 is CASSAGTSGTSTDTQYF. CDR3 in DNA: TGTGCCAGCAGTGCGGGGACTAGCGGAACTAGCACAGATACGCAGTATTTT.

V and J are TRBV27 and TRBJ2-7, with TRBD2 matching 7 bases. CDR1 and CDR2 from the germline V gene are MNHEY and SMNVEV (reference sequence). There are 14 residues in the CDR3. With 7 bases clipped from V and 8 bases from J, the junction kept 14 bases outside the gene matches. The CDR3 sequence is CASTNEPRGGKQYF. The DNA for the CDR3 is TGTGCCAGCACCAATGAACCCCGGGGAGGGAAGCAGTACTTC.

V gene TRBV24-1 combines with J gene TRBJ2-4; 9 nucleotides align to TRBD1. The CDR3 loop spans 16 amino acids. The germline CDR1 and CDR2 sequences are KGHDR and SFDVKD. The ends lost 4 bases at V and 0 bases at J; junction bases unmatched: 3. The chain's CDR3 is CATSESTGGAKNIQYF. The CDR3 coding sequence is TGTGCCACCAGTGAATCGACAGGGGGAGCCAAAAACATTCAGTACTTC.

This chain uses TRBV5-1 with TRBJ2-7; 10 positions match TRBD1. CDR1 and CDR2 (germline): SGHRS, YFSETQ. The CDR3 spans 13 residues. V shed 4 bases, J shed 6 bases, and the junction held 4 bases outside the gene matches. The CDR3 DNA reads TGCGCCAGCAGCCATGGACAGGGGGGCGAGCAGTACTTC. Protein sequence: CASSHGQGGEQYF.